The source of this TCR beta chain is a study of blood T cell repertoires in COVID-19 (dated by TCRdb to 2018 to 2020). Background for the entire study: Collaborator samples came from the United States, Italy and Spain and covered acute and convalescent phases of COVID-19. The prospective study material was composed of cDNA or gDNA derived from T cells, B-cell-depleted T cells, or PBMCs. The repertoires were released in a freely available public database intended as a resource for research on the immune response to SARS-CoV-2. Where available, HLA class I and class II types were obtained from metadata supplied by the sample provider rather than from assay-based typing. The samples were drawn from two sources: the first 160 participants of the ongoing ImmuneRACE study, and 1,000 to 1,500 subjects contributed by 6 global collaborators. Subjects who had been exposed to COVID-19, were actively infected with it, or had recovered from it provided the deeply sampled blood TCRbeta repertoires that made up the dataset. Sample metadata almost always included a de-identified subject ID, COVID-19 status, age in years and sex.

TCRbeta CDR3 regions were amplified from genomic DNA using the immunoSEQ Assay, a bias-controlled multiplex PCR. The paper's data handling went like this. The number of nucleated cells in each sample was estimated from the amplification of reference gene primers within the assay. Sequence reads were collapsed and filtered to measure the absolute abundance of every unique TCRbeta CDR3 rearrangement. Productive Simpson clonality was computed per sample as the square root of Simpson's diversity index over productive rearrangements. TCRdb holds this immuneACCESS table with in-frame rearrangements only. Some clones are missing; in checked studies, unresolved V genes explain under half, and the rest has no known cause. The DNA gave D and trimming, while V, J and clone size come from that table. The sample table shows 150,000 to 200,000 clones, and approximately 85% are seen once. The top ten clones comprise approximately 9.4% of the sample.

In the prospective study, participants were roughly 18 to 89 years old, resided in 25 or so geographic areas of the United States, and were enrolled through a virtual design. In the prospective study, participants were assigned to cohorts based on the clinical history participants reported in a screening survey and a study questionnaire. Recovered participants in ImmuneRACE Cohort 3 were defined as having two consecutive negative NP/OP PCR tests, clearance from a healthcare professional, or resolution of symptoms. Each participant in the prospective study had whole blood, serum and a nasopharyngeal or oropharyngeal swab collected by mobile phlebotomists. Additional blood draws and questionnaires over an approximately two-month period could optionally be provided by prospective study participants. Before DNA extraction, prospective study blood samples were shipped either frozen or at room temperature.

What the research found in general, with its limitations: The quantity of clinical and demographic metadata differed by source and by participant and was supplied without curation.

Based on the germline V gene, the CDR1 and CDR2 sequences are SNHLY and FYNNEI. V is clipped by 6 bases and J by 8 bases, and the sequence between their germline boundaries is 17 bases long. Taken from cysteine to phenylalanine, the CDR3 has 14 residues. Only the CDR3 region is kept as DNA, spanning 42 bases read in frame from base 1. On this clone: Its recognized antigen is unknown. No per-base quality is available; no much larger clone lies one base away.

Sequences were obtained from PBMCs or T cells enriched from blood (not recorded which). The chain uses TRBV2 and TRBJ2-1, and perhaps TRBD2 as D gene, on 5 matching bases. The receptor was derived from a woman aged 18-29 years who had recovered from COVID-19. CDR3 loop: CASSRDLEIDEQFF. The DNA is TGTGCCAGCAGCCGGGATCTCGAGATCGATGAGCAGTTCTTC.